The entry below gives a single TCR beta chain sequence along with its context. The table came from immunoSEQ multiplex PCR; TCRdb's copy has only in-frame clones and leaves some out. The table shows roughly 270,000 clones, with over 75% occurring only once. This sample was taken from a study of blood T cell repertoires in COVID-19. Germline CDR1 is LGHDT and CDR2 is YNNKEL (reference sequence). There are 12 residues in the CDR3. Between the trimmed V and J ends, which lost 8 bases and 7 bases, there was a span of 11 bases. The sample comprised peripheral blood. This rearrangement joins TRBV3-1 (or the pseudogene TRBV3-2) to TRBJ2-2, with TRBD1 as a possible D gene (5 bases). The sequence was collected from a man aged 18 to 30 with active or convalescent COVID-19. In DNA form, the CDR3 reads TGTGCCAGCTCTCCAGGGATCGGGGAGCTGTTTTTT. Its translation: CASSPGIGELFF.